This entry lists 17 T cell receptor beta chains sequenced from one sample in a study of T cell repertoires in cytomegalovirus infection. TCRdb called the reads again in MiXCR, with one record for every CDR3 protein. The sample records a few hundred thousand distinct CDR3 sequences, roughly 13% being singletons. The specimen sequenced was PBMCs. These receptors were obtained from a human donor in good health (CMV status not recorded). Some clones in this sample may be carry-over from other donors' samples.

There are many counts of this clonotype. V usage is TRBV9 and J usage is TRBJ2-1; possible D gene TRBD1, 7 bases. There are 15 residues in the CDR3. The ends were cut back, 4 bases at V and 6 bases at J, with 17 bases in the middle. Per germline, CDR1 SGDLS and CDR2 YYNGEE. The CDR3 bases are TGTGCCAGCAGCCCCCAGGGGGAGGCCTTCAATGAGCAGTTCTTC. It yields the protein CASSPQGEAFNEQFF.

This clonotype was counted many times. The chain couples TRBV5-5 to TRBJ2-1; D may be TRBD1 or TRBD2 (5 bases each). The CDR3 has 13 residues. Germline lookup yields CDR1 SGHKS and CDR2 YYEKEE (reference sequence). The V and J ends lost 4 bases and 6 bases respectively, with 11 bases between them. As DNA, the CDR3 is TGTGCCAGCAGCCTCCCGGGGCGCAATGAGCAGTTCTTC. Translating gives CASSLPGRNEQFF.

This clonotype has more than one count but fewer than ten. The J gene is TRBJ1-1, the V gene TRBV20-1; D is possibly TRBD1 (5 bases). Germline V gene data show CDR1 as DFQATT and CDR2 as SNEGSKA (reference sequence). The V end was cut by 3 bases, the J end by 7 bases, with 12 bases between. The CDR3 consists of 12 residues. The CDR3, as DNA: TGCAGTGCTAGGTTCGACAGATTTGAAGCTTTCTTT. Encoded protein: CSARFDRFEAFF.

This clonotype has more than one count but fewer than ten. V usage is TRBV12-3 or TRBV12-4 and J usage is TRBJ1-2; unclear D gene. CDR3 length: 13 residues. The ends were cut back, 3 bases at V and 2 bases at J, with 7 bases in the middle. CDR3 nucleotides: TGTGCCAGCAGTTTTAAGGAAAACTATGGCTACACCTTC. Translated: CASSFKENYGYTF.

The chain is built from TRBV5-1 and TRBJ2-6; TRBD1 is a possible D gene (5 bases). The CDR3 loop spans 15 amino acids. V was shortened by 4 bases and J by 3 bases, with 11 bases between the two germline ends. Germline CDR1 is SGHRS and CDR2 is YFSETQ. Here the CDR3 DNA reads TGCGCCAGCAGCCCCGACAGCCTTGGGGCCAACGTCCTGACTTTC. Translation gives CASSPDSLGANVLTF.

This chain connects TRBV20-1 to TRBJ2-5; D perhaps matches TRBD2 (6 bases). V was trimmed by 0 bases and J by 5 bases, leaving 19 bases between them. CDR1 DFQATT and CDR2 SNEGSKA come from the germline V gene (reference sequence). The CDR3 consists of 16 residues. In DNA form, the CDR3 reads TGCAGTGCTAGAGATGGCGGGGAGACCCCCTGGGAGACCCAGTACTTC. Translated, it gives CSARDGGETPWETQYF.

This clonotype occurred many times. The J gene is TRBJ2-3, the V gene TRBV28; the D call may be TRBD1 or TRBD2 (6 bases each). Deletions cut 5 bases from V and 5 bases from J, with 11 bases between. This CDR3 is built from 13 residues. Germline CDR1 is MDHEN and CDR2 is SYDVKM. CDR3 protein: CASSGGQRDTQYF. The CDR3 nucleotides are TGTGCCAGCAGTGGGGGGCAGAGAGATACGCAGTATTTT.

The table lists this clonotype with many counts. V gene TRBV6-6 combines with J gene TRBJ2-1; 8 bases match TRBD2. V shed 0 bases and J 5 bases; nucleotides not matched to a gene: 3. Germline CDR1 is MNHNY and CDR2 is SVGAGI (reference sequence). The CDR3 loop spans 15 amino acids. The CDR3 protein is CASSYSLAGNNEQFF. The DNA of the CDR3 is TGTGCCAGCAGTTACTCCTTAGCGGGGAACAATGAGCAGTTCTTC.

This clonotype has at least ten counts. The gene calls are TRBV7-3 and TRBJ1-2; no reliable D call. This CDR3 has 14 amino acids. Germline V gene data show CDR1 as SGHTA and CDR2 as FQGTGA. Between the trimmed V and J ends, which lost 4 bases and 3 bases, there was a span of 12 bases. The CDR3 region has the DNA TGTGCCAGCAGCTCTCCTGGGCGATACTATGGCTACACCTTC. Its protein product is CASSSPGRYYGYTF. The whole variable domain, remainder taken from reference TRBV7-3 and TRBJ1-2, is GAGVSQTPSNKVTEKGKYVELRCDPISGHTALYWYRQSLGQGPEFLIYFQGTGAADDSGLPNDRFFAVRPEGSVSTLKIQRTERGDSAVYLCASSSPGRYYGYTFGSGTRLTVV.

This clonotype was seen only a few times. The CDR3 here is CASSSLAGWNNEQFF. CDR3 bases: TGTGCCAGCAGCTCACTAGCGGGATGGAACAATGAGCAGTTCTTC. The chain is built from TRBV7-4 and TRBJ2-1; TRBD2 agrees at 10 bases. V shed 4 bases and J 5 bases; nucleotides not matched to a gene: 5. The CDR3 is 15 residues long. Germline lookup yields CDR1 SGHVT and CDR2 SQSDAQ. Together with reference TRBV7-4 and TRBJ2-1, the CDR3 gives the full variable domain: GAGVSQSPRYKVAKRGRDVALRCDSISGHVTLYWYRQTLGQGSEVLTYSQSDAQRDKSGRPSGRFSAERPERSVSTLKIQRTEQGDSAVYLCASSSLAGWNNEQFFGPGTRLTVL.

The CDR3 nucleotides read TGCGCCAGCAGCAACCGGACAGCGGGCTATGGCTACACCTTC. This codes for CASSNRTAGYGYTF. The chain employs TRBV5-1 and TRBJ1-2; tentative D call: TRBD1 (6 bases). CDR1 is SGHRS, CDR2 YFSETQ, per germline. V gave up 4 bases and J gave up 4 bases, with 14 bases separating them. This CDR3 is 14 amino acids long.

This clonotype occurred a few times. This rearrangement joins TRBV23-1 to TRBJ2-2, with D possibly matching TRBD2 (6 bases). TRBV23-1 falls under the ORF class, with uncertain function. There are 17 residues in the CDR3. Trimming took off 3 bases at V and 4 bases at J, with 18 bases between the two ends. The CDR3 reads CASSHPDPGGSTGELFF. The CDR3 DNA reads TGCGCCAGCAGTCACCCCGACCCAGGAGGGAGCACCGGGGAGCTGTTTTTT.

This clonotype has a count of ten or more. The V and J genes are TRBV12-3 or TRBV12-4 and TRBJ1-1, with D perhaps matching TRBD1 (5 bases). Trimming stripped 3 bases from V and 4 bases from J, with 12 bases between. This CDR3 comprises 14 residues. Here the CDR3 DNA reads TGTGCCAGCAGTTTGGGGACGGACACCACTGAAGCTTTCTTT. It translates to CASSLGTDTTEAFF.

This clonotype turned up a few times. The gene calls are TRBV12-5 and TRBJ2-2, with D possibly matching TRBD1 (5 bases). V lost 1 base to trimming and J lost 4 bases, with 13 bases between them. This CDR3 spans 16 amino acids. The germline V gene has CDR1 LGHNT and CDR2 FRNRAP. This CDR3 is CASGLEVTTVTGELFF. The CDR3 nucleotides are TGTGCTAGTGGTTTGGAAGTTACGACAGTCACCGGGGAGCTGTTTTTT.

The sample holds many counts of this clonotype. V is TRBV12-5 and J is TRBJ2-3; the match to TRBD2 covers 12 bases. From germline, CDR1 is LGHNT and CDR2 FRNRAP. The CDR3 is made up of 16 amino acids. V trimming: 5 bases; J trimming: 4 bases; junction bases outside the gene matches: 7. The CDR3: CASGDRTSGDPDTQYF. The CDR3 nucleotides read TGTGCTAGTGGTGATCGGACTAGCGGGGACCCAGATACGCAGTATTTT.

The chain carries TRBV28 and TRBJ2-3, with 12 bases lining up with TRBD2. V shed 4 bases and J 5 bases; nucleotides not matched to a gene: 10. The CDR3 has 17 residues. The germline V gene encodes CDR1 MDHEN and CDR2 SYDVKM. The CDR3 region has the DNA TGTGCCAGCAGTTCCCCTAGACTAGCGGGAGTGAAAGATACGCAGTATTTT. Translation gives CASSSPRLAGVKDTQYF.

In this sample, this clonotype turned up a few times. The V and J genes are TRBV5-4 and TRBJ2-7; D might be TRBD1 or TRBD2, each matching 6 bases. V was pared by 4 bases and J by 0 bases, with 20 bases between. The CDR3 consists of 17 residues. The V gene's germline CDR1 is SGHNT and CDR2 YYREEE (reference sequence). The CDR3 DNA reads as TGTGCCAGCAGCCCCGGGGGCGGCGCACTGAGCTCCTACGAGCAGTACTTC. This encodes CASSPGGGALSSYEQYF.